Sequencing of this T cell receptor (beta chain) was carried out in a study of CD4 T cells in relation to SARS-CoV-2 and coronaviruses. The germline V gene has CDR1 SGHTS and CDR2 YDEGEE. The CDR3 sequence is 15 residues long. Trimming shortened V by 0 bases and J by 2 bases, and 12 bases separated the two germline ends. As regards this clone: Its antigen remains unidentified.

The method was immunoSEQ multiplex PCR; TCRdb's version includes in-frame clones alone and lacks a portion of them. The table includes about 18,000 clones, roughly 80% detected once. The unexposed donors gave CD4+ T cells in 2011-2018, prior to COVID-19. Isolation of CD4+ T cells took place after about eleven days in culture. The chain joins TRBV5-8 to TRBJ2-7, with D perhaps TRBD2 (6 bases). The TCR originated in a human donor in good health. Sequenced input: CD4+ T cells from PBMCs, cultured in vitro. This CDR3 reads CASSLVRGTTYEQYF. CDR3 nucleotide sequence: TGTGCCAGCAGCTTGGTTCGGGGGACCACCTACGAGCAGTACTTC.